This is a list of T cell receptor beta chains from one sample in a study of shared clonotypes between healthy human individuals. Some clones are missing from TCRdb's copy, which holds only in-frame ones; the method was immunoSEQ multiplex PCR. The sample carries 530,000 or so clones, almost 80% recorded once. Sequenced: PBMCs. Receptors were obtained from a woman between 35 and 50 years old in good health. Some clones in this sample may be carry-over from other donors' samples. Both conserved end residues are part of each CDR3. D genes are given only for firm matches. Part of the rows lack a size; the others show once, few, many or a class for expanded clones.

j_call	d_call	clone_size	v_call	cdr3_aa	cdr3_nt
TRBJ2-5	TRBD2	.	TRBV19	CASSASLAGGPETQYF	TGTGCCAGTAGTGCTTCCCTAGCGGGAGGGCCGGAGACCCAGTACTTC
TRBJ1-5	.	.	TRBV28	CASSLEGGGNQPQHF	TGTGCCAGCAGTTTGGAGGGTGGGGGCAATCAGCCCCAGCATTTT
TRBJ2-7	.	.	TRBV16	CASSQPRLSYEQYF	TGTGCCAGCAGCCAACCCAGGTTATCCTACGAGCAGTACTTC
TRBJ2-1	TRBD1	.	TRBV6-5	CASTSGTGAWDEQFF	TGTGCCAGCACCTCCGGGACAGGGGCCTGGGATGAGCAGTTCTTC
TRBJ2-7	.	.	TRBV2	CASRSTGASYEQYF	TGTGCCAGCAGGTCGACAGGTGCCTCCTACGAGCAGTACTTC
TRBJ2-1	TRBD1	.	TRBV6-1	CASSEDGTDYNEQFF	TGTGCCAGCAGTGAAGACGGGACAGACTACAATGAGCAGTTCTTC
TRBJ2-1	TRBD2	.	TRBV5-1	CASSETSGSDEQFF	TGCGCCAGCAGCGAAACTAGCGGGAGTGATGAGCAGTTCTTC
TRBJ1-4	.	.	TRBV7-9	CATAWSGQVNEKLFF	TGTGCCACCGCTTGGAGTGGGCAGGTTAATGAAAAACTGTTTTTT
TRBJ1-1	TRBD1	.	TRBV5-4	CASSPGTGASVTEAFF	TGTGCCAGCAGTCCCGGGACAGGGGCTTCCGTCACTGAAGCTTTCTTT
TRBJ2-5	TRBD2	.	TRBV7-6	CASSLAREAPGETQYF	TGTGCCAGCAGCTTAGCGCGGGAGGCTCCGGGGGAGACCCAGTACTTC
TRBJ2-1	.	.	TRBV9	CASSVEPGFDEQFF	TGTGCCAGCAGCGTAGAACCGGGGTTCGATGAGCAGTTCTTC
TRBJ1-5	.	.	TRBV15	CATSRDRSGNQPQHF	TGTGCCACCAGCAGAGATCGGAGCGGGAATCAGCCCCAGCATTTT
TRBJ1-5	TRBD1	.	TRBV10-3	CAISTGTGTSNQPQHF	TGTGCCATCAGTACCGGGACAGGGACCAGCAATCAGCCCCAGCATTTT
TRBJ2-7	.	.	TRBV4-1	CASSQAALDSYEQYF	TGCGCCAGCAGCCAAGCCGCCCTCGACTCCTACGAGCAGTACTTC
TRBJ2-7	.	.	TRBV11-2	CASSPTGQTVYEQYF	TGTGCCAGCAGCCCGACTGGACAGACCGTCTACGAGCAGTACTTC
TRBJ1-1	TRBD1	.	TRBV4-1	CASSPPGGNTEAFF	TGCGCCAGCAGCCCACCAGGGGGCAACACTGAAGCTTTCTTT
TRBJ1-5	.	few	TRBV6-5	CASRRGLEQPQHF	TGTGCCAGCAGGCGTGGGCTTGAGCAGCCCCAGCATTTT
TRBJ1-2	.	.	TRBV30	CAWSRPGPNYGYTF	TGTGCCTGGAGTCGGCCAGGGCCAAACTATGGCTACACCTTC
TRBJ2-1	TRBD2	.	TRBV28	CASRLIERDGQFF	TGTGCCAGCAGACTCATCGAGCGGGATGGGCAGTTCTTC
TRBJ1-2	.	.	TRBV4-2	CASSHNRGYTF	TGTGCCAGCAGCCACAACCGGGGCTACACCTTC
TRBJ2-7	.	.	TRBV15	CATSRDGQASYEQYF	TGTGCCACCAGCAGAGATGGGCAGGCCTCCTACGAGCAGTACTTC
TRBJ1-4	.	.	TRBV5-4	CASSSATSGEKLFF	TGTGCCAGCAGCTCCGCTACTTCGGGGGAAAAACTGTTTTTT
TRBJ1-2	TRBD1	.	TRBV5-6	CASSSRQGPIYGYTF	TGTGCCAGCAGCTCTCGACAGGGGCCCATCTATGGCTACACCTTC
TRBJ2-1	TRBD2	.	TRBV7-9	CASSPGLAGANEQFF	TGTGCCAGCAGCCCCGGACTAGCGGGAGCTAATGAGCAGTTCTTC
TRBJ2-1	.	.	TRBV30	CAWFPPGGARGLQFF	TGTGCCTGGTTCCCCCCGGGCGGGGCGCGGGGGCTGCAGTTCTTC
TRBJ2-5	.	.	TRBV6-6	CASSYYGGVIETQYF	TGTGCCAGCAGTTACTACGGGGGTGTAATCGAGACCCAGTACTTC
TRBJ2-3	.	.	TRBV19	CASSLGVRGTQYF	TGTGCCAGTAGTCTCGGGGTGAGGGGGACGCAGTATTTT
TRBJ2-7	.	.	TRBV4-2	CASSQGQQGTYEQYF	TGTGCCAGCAGCCAAGGTCAGCAGGGCACCTACGAGCAGTACTTC
TRBJ2-7	TRBD2	.	TRBV10-3	CAIRRTSDAYEQYF	TGTGCCATCAGGAGGACTAGCGACGCCTACGAGCAGTACTTC
TRBJ1-2	TRBD1	once	TRBV2	CASTPGQTYGYTF	TGTGCCAGCACTCCGGGACAGACCTATGGCTACACCTTC
TRBJ2-7	.	.	TRBV28	CASGADYEQYF	TGTGCCAGTGGGGCGGATTACGAGCAGTACTTC
TRBJ1-5	.	.	TRBV7-9	CASSLTGSNQPQHF	TGTGCCAGCAGCCTTACTGGGAGCAATCAGCCCCAGCATTTT
TRBJ2-1	.	.	TRBV7-8	CASRPSINKRTFYNEQFF	TGTGCCAGCAGGCCATCGATTAACAAGAGAACATTCTACAATGAGCAGTTCTTC
TRBJ1-3	.	many	TRBV6-1	CASNPRGEADTIYF	TGTGCCAGCAATCCTCGGGGGGAGGCGGACACCATATATTTT
TRBJ1-2	.	.	TRBV6-5	CASTPALRAKGYTF	TGTGCCAGCACGCCCGCTTTGCGGGCGAAGGGCTACACCTTC
TRBJ2-3	TRBD2	.	TRBV14	CASSQVAGGADTQYF	TGTGCCAGCAGCCAAGTAGCGGGAGGAGCAGATACGCAGTATTTT
TRBJ1-6	.	.	TRBV2	CASSVLTAYNSPLHF	TGTGCCAGCAGTGTGTTGACAGCCTATAATTCACCCCTCCACTTT
TRBJ2-7	TRBD2	.	TRBV9	CASSAGLGASGFNYEQYF	TGTGCCAGCAGCGCCGGTCTAGGGGCTAGCGGGTTCAATTACGAGCAGTACTTC
TRBJ2-7	.	few	TRBV7-2	CASSKGRFYEQYF	TGTGCCAGCAGCAAGGGCAGGTTCTACGAGCAGTACTTC
TRBJ1-4	.	.	TRBV4-1	CASSQDPGRNEKLFF	TGCGCCAGCAGCCAAGATCCGGGAAGAAATGAAAAACTGTTTTTT
TRBJ2-6	.	.	TRBV18	CASSKGGAGANVLTF	TGTGCCAGCTCAAAGGGGGGCGCTGGGGCCAACGTCCTGACTTTC
TRBJ1-2	.	.	TRBV6-1	CASGGRSNYGYTF	TGTGCCAGCGGGGGACGGTCTAACTATGGCTACACCTTC
TRBJ2-7	TRBD1	.	TRBV27	CASSLGTGGNEQYF	TGTGCCAGCAGTTTAGGGACAGGGGGCAACGAGCAGTACTTC
TRBJ2-3	.	.	TRBV7-9	CASSLGFGAADTQYF	TGTGCCAGCAGCTTGGGGTTCGGGGCGGCAGATACGCAGTATTTT
TRBJ2-5	.	.	TRBV28	CASRGAGDGQETQYF	TGTGCCAGCAGGGGGGCAGGGGACGGCCAAGAGACCCAGTACTTC
TRBJ2-1	TRBD2	.	TRBV28	CASSPGGREGNEQFF	TGTGCCAGCAGTCCCGGGGGGCGGGAGGGCAATGAGCAGTTCTTC
TRBJ2-7	.	.	TRBV28	CASSLPRGSYEQYF	TGTGCCAGCAGTTTACCCCGGGGGAGCTACGAGCAGTACTTC
TRBJ2-7	TRBD1	.	TRBV28	CATRQGMYEQYF	TGTGCCACACGACAGGGGATGTACGAGCAGTACTTC
TRBJ1-5	.	.	TRBV6-1	CAGRDGNQPQHF	TGTGCCGGCCGAGACGGAAATCAGCCCCAGCATTTT
TRBJ2-3	.	.	TRBV4-3	CASSPQYGPSTDTQYF	TGCGCCAGCAGCCCCCAGTACGGGCCTAGCACAGATACGCAGTATTTT
TRBJ1-3	.	.	TRBV7-2	CASSQATGRISGNTIYF	TGTGCCAGCAGCCAAGCCACGGGACGGATCTCTGGAAACACCATATATTTT
TRBJ2-6	.	few	TRBV27	CASRPGHSSGANVLTF	TGTGCCAGCAGGCCGGGACATAGCTCTGGGGCCAACGTCCTGACTTTC
TRBJ1-5	.	.	TRBV7-2	CASSPSEGRPFHF	TGTGCCAGCAGCCCCTCGGAGGGACGGCCCTTCCATTTT